A single TCR beta chain is shown here with its context. These data are taken from a study of identical twins. TCRdb ran MiXCR on the 5' RACE reads and lists one entry per CDR3 protein. This sample has about 190,000 distinct CDR3 sequences; 15% occur once, and the top ten carry 35% to 50%. Looked up from germline, CDR1 is MNHEY and CDR2 is SVGAGI. The CDR3 is 13 residues long. Trimming took 4 bases from V and 6 from J, leaving 9 bases between them. The same sample was also used in a study of T cells expressing NK-cell markers. That work contributes: Among eight sequenced donors, seven carried HCMV seropositivity while one was seronegative. About 1.0-7.5% of CD8+ T cells in roughly six donors belonged to dominant NKG2C+ clonotypes. A handful of donors likewise had their CD3+CD56-NKG2C+ fraction led by these clonotypes.

Source material: CD8+ T cells sorted from blood. The source of this sequence is a woman between 18 and 29 years old in good health. The chain uses TRBV6-5 and TRBJ2-2; D is ambiguous. CDR3 in amino acids: CASSSGGSGELFF. CDR3 bases: TGTGCCAGCAGTTCCGGTGGGTCCGGGGAGCTGTTTTTT.